The source of this T cell receptor beta chain is a study of blood T cell repertoires in COVID-19. Germline CDR1 and CDR2: MDHEN and SYDVKM. The CDR3 totals 15 residues. Trimming pared 7 bases from V and 4 bases from J, leaving 14 bases between. This clone was recorded only once. In the original processing: Reference gene primer amplification yielded estimated nucleated cell counts. The method was immunoSEQ multiplex PCR; TCRdb's version includes in-frame clones alone and lacks a portion of them. V, J and clone size are those of that table, while D and trimming were read from the DNA. Counted here are more than 100,000 clones, 87% occurring once; the ten biggest clones make up roughly 3%.

The specimen sequenced was peripheral blood. This chain joins TRBV28 and TRBJ2-6; D remains ambiguous. This receptor was obtained from a man aged 45-65 years in a cohort sampled during active COVID-19. This chain's CDR3 is CASNSPVAGANVLTF. The CDR3 DNA sequence: TGTGCCAGCAACTCCCCCGTCGCCGGGGCCAACGTCCTGACTTTC.